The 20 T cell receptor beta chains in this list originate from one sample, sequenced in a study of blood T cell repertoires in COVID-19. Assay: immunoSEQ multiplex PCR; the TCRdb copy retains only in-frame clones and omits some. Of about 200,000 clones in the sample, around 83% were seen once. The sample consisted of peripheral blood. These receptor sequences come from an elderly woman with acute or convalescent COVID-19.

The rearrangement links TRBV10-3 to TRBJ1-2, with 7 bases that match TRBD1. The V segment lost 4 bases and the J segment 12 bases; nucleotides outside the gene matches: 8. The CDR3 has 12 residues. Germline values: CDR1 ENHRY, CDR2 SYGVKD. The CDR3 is CAISVPGTADTF. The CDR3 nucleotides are TGTGCCATCAGTGTTCCCGGGACAGCAGACACCTTC.

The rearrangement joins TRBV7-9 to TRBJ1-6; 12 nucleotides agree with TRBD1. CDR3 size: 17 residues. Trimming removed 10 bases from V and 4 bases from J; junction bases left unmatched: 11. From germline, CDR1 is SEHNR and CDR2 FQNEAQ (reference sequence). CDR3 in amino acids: CATRDRGPAGYNSPLHF. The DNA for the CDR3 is TGTGCCACCCGGGACAGGGGGCCCGCGGGATATAATTCACCCCTCCACTTT.

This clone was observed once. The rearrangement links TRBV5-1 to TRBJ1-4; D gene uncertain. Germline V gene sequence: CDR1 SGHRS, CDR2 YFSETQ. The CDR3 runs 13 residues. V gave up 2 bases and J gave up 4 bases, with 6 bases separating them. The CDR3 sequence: CASSFGVNEKLFF. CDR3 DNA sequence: TGCGCCAGCAGCTTCGGTGTTAATGAAAAACTGTTTTTT.

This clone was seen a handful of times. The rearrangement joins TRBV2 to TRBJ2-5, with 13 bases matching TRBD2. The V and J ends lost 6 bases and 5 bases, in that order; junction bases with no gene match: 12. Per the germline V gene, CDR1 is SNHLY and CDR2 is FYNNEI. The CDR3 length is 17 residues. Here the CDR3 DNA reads TGTGCCAGCAGCGCACTAGCGGGAGGGCCGGTTTTTGAGACCCAGTACTTC. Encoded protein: CASSALAGGPVFETQYF. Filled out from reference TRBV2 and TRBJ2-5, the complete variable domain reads EPEVTQTPSHQVTQMGQEVILRCVPISNHLYFYWYRQILGQKVEFLVSFYNNEISEKSEIFDDQFSVERPDGSNFTLKIRSTKLEDSAMYFCASSALAGGPVFETQYFGPGTRLLVL.

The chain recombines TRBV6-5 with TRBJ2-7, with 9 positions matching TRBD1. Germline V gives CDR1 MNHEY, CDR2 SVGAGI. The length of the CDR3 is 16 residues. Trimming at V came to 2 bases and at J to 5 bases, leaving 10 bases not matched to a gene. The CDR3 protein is CASSYPRTGEVNEQYF. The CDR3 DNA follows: TGTGCCAGCAGTTACCCACGGACAGGGGAGGTCAACGAGCAGTACTTC.

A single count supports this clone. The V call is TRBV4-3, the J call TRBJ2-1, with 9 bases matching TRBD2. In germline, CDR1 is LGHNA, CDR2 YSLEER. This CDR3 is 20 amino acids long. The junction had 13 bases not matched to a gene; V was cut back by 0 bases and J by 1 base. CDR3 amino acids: CASSQEGASGISGSYNEQFF. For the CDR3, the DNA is TGCGCCAGCAGCCAAGAGGGGGCTAGCGGGATTTCTGGGTCCTACAATGAGCAGTTCTTC.

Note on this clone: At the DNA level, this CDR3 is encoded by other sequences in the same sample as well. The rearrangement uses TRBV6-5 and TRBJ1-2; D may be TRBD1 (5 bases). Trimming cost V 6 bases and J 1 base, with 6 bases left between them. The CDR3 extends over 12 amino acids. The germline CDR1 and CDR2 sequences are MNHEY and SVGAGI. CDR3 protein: CASSDSNYGYTF. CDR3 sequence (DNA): TGTGCCAGCAGCGACAGTAACTATGGCTACACCTTC.

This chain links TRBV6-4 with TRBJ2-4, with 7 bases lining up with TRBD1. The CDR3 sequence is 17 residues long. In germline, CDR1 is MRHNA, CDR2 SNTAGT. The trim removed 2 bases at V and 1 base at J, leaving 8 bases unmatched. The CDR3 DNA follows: TGTGCCAGCAGTGACCCAGGGACAGTAGCCGCCAAAAACATTCAGTACTTC. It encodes CASSDPGTVAAKNIQYF.

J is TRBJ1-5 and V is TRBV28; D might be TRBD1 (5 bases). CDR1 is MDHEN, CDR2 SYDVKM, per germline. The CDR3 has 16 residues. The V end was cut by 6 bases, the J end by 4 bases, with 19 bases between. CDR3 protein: CASSRPPGERNQPQHF. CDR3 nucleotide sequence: TGTGCCAGCAGCAGACCTCCGGGGGAGAGAAATCAGCCCCAGCATTTT.

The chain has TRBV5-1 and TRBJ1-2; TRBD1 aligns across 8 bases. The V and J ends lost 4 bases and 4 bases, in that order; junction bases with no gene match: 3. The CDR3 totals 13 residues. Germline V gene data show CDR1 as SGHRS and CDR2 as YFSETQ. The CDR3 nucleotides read TGCGCCAGCAGCACCGGGACAGGCTATGGCTACACCTTC. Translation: CASSTGTGYGYTF. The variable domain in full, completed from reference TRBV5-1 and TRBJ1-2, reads KAGVTQTPRYLIKTRGQQVTLSCSPISGHRSVSWYQQTPGQGLQFLFEYFSETQRNKGNFPGRFSGRQFSNSRSEMNVSTLELGDSALYLCASSTGTGYGYTFGSGTRLTVV.

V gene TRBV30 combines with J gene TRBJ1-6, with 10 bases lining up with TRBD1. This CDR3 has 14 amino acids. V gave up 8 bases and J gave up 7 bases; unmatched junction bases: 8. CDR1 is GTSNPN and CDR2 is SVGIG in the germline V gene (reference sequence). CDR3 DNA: TGTGCCGCCGGGACAGGGGCTGGGAATTCACCCCTCCACTTT. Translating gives CAAGTGAGNSPLHF.

The CDR3 DNA sequence: TGTGCCACCAGCAGAGATCGGCCAGGGAGCAATCAGCCCCAGCATTTT. It is translated as CATSRDRPGSNQPQHF. The genes are TRBV15 and TRBJ1-5; D might be TRBD1 (5 bases). This CDR3 contains 16 residues. Trimming stripped 0 bases from V and 1 base from J, with 10 bases between. In germline, CDR1 is LNHNV, CDR2 YYDKDF (reference sequence).

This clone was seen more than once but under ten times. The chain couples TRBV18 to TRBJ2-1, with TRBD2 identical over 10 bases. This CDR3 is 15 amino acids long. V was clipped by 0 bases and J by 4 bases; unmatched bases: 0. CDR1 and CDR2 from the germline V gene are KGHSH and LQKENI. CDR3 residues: CASSPPAGGYNEQFF. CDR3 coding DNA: TGTGCCAGCTCACCACCAGCGGGAGGGTACAATGAGCAGTTCTTC.

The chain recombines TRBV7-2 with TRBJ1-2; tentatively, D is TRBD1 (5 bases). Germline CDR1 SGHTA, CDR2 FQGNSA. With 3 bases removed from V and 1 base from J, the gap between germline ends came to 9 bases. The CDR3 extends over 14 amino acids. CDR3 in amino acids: CASSFSTVNYGYTF. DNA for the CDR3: TGTGCCAGCAGCTTTTCGACAGTTAACTATGGCTACACCTTC.

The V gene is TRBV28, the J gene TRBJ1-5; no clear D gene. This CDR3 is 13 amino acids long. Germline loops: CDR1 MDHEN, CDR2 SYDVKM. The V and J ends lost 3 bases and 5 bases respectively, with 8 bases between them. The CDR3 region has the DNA TGTGCCAGCAGTTTGTCAGGTTATCAGCCCCAGCATTTT. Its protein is CASSLSGYQPQHF.

CDR3 bases: TGTGCCATCGGAGCTAGCGGGATGGGCTACAATGAGCAGTTCTTC. This translates into CAIGASGMGYNEQFF. This chain connects TRBV10-3 to TRBJ2-1; 9 bases are shared with TRBD2. Trimming cost V 8 bases and J 3 bases; bases outside gene matches: 8. CDR3 size: 15 residues. The germline CDR1 and CDR2 sequences are ENHRY and SYGVKD.

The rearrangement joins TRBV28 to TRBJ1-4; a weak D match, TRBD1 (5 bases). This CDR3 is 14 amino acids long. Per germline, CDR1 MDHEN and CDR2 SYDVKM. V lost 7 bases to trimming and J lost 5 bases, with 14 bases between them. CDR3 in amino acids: CASMTPGGNEKLFF. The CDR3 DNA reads TGTGCCAGCATGACCCCGGGGGGAAATGAAAAACTGTTTTTT.

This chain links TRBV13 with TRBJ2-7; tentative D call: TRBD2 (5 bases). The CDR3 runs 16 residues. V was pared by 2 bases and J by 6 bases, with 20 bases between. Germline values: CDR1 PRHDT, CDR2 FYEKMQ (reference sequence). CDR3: CASSLKWAGSWGEQYF. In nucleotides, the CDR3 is TGTGCCAGCAGCTTAAAATGGGCGGGTTCCTGGGGCGAGCAGTACTTC. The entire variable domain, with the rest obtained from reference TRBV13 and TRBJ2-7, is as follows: AAGVIQSPRHLIKEKRETATLKCYPIPRHDTVYWYQQGPGQDPQFLISFYEKMQSDKGSIPDRFSAQQFSDYHSELNMSSLELGDSALYFCASSLKWAGSWGEQYFGPGTRLTVT.

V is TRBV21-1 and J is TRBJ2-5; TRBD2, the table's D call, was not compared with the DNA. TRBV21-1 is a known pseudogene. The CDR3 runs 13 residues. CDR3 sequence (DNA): TGTGCCAGCAGCAGGAGCTGGGAAGAGACCCAGTACTTC. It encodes CASSRSWEETQYF.

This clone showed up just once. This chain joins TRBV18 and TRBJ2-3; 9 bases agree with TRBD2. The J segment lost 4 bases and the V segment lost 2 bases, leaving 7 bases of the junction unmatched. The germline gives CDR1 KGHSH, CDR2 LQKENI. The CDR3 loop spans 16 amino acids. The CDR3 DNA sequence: TGTGCCAGCTCACCATATCCTAGCGGGGACGCAGATACGCAGTATTTT. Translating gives CASSPYPSGDADTQYF.